These T cell receptor beta chains were read from a single sample in a study of shared clonotypes between healthy human individuals. Profiled with immunoSEQ multiplex PCR; TCRdb holds only in-frame clones, not every one. The repertoire consists of 2 million to 2.5 million clones, with approximately 90% occurring once and the leading ten covering 0.37%. The sequencing sample was made of naive CD4+ T cells from PBMCs. Receptors were obtained from a man aged 18 to 30 in good health. Some clones in this sample may be carry-over from other donors' samples. Each CDR3 is given with its conserved first and last residue. The order of the fields is J gene, D gene, clone size, V gene, CDR3 protein, CDR3 DNA. D genes are given only for firm matches. Size is omitted from some rows. Given values are once, few, many or a class for expanded clones.

TRBJ1-1 | - | - | TRBV28 | CATLEPRNTEAFF | TGTGCCACCCTGGAACCCAGGAACACTGAAGCTTTCTTT
TRBJ2-5 | - | - | TRBV7-2 | CASSPPAGAGQETQYF | TGTGCCAGCAGCCCCCCCGCGGGGGCAGGGCAAGAGACCCAGTACTTC
TRBJ1-2 | TRBD1 | - | TRBV6-1 | CASSEMRQGGRYGYTF | TGTGCCAGCAGTGAAATGAGACAGGGCGGTAGATATGGCTACACCTTC
TRBJ2-5 | TRBD1 | - | TRBV5-4 | CASSLGGQGRQETQYF | TGTGCCAGCAGCTTGGGGGGACAGGGAAGGCAAGAGACCCAGTACTTC
TRBJ1-5 | TRBD1 | - | TRBV5-1 | CASSLEGQGSQPQHF | TGCGCCAGCAGCTTGGAGGGACAGGGGAGTCAGCCCCAGCATTTT
TRBJ2-3 | - | - | TRBV11-1 | CASSLGGTDTQYF | TGTGCCAGCAGCTTGGGAGGAACAGATACGCAGTATTTT
TRBJ2-1 | TRBD2 | - | TRBV7-9 | CASSSTSGSYSNEQFF | TGTGCCAGCAGCTCGACTAGCGGGAGCTATAGCAATGAGCAGTTCTTC
TRBJ2-2 | TRBD2 | - | TRBV6-5 | CASRISGVNTGELFF | TGTGCCAGCAGGATTAGCGGGGTAAACACCGGGGAGCTGTTTTTT
TRBJ2-2 | TRBD1 | - | TRBV5-1 | CAGRTGGDLTGELFF | TGCGCCGGACGCACAGGGGGCGATCTAACCGGGGAGCTGTTTTTT
TRBJ2-7 | - | - | TRBV19 | CASSIDGRALGEQYF | TGTGCCAGTAGTATAGACGGCAGAGCCCTCGGCGAGCAGTACTTC
TRBJ1-5 | - | - | TRBV6-5 | CASSYAGIGQPQHF | TGTGCCAGCAGTTACGCGGGTATAGGTCAGCCCCAGCATTTT
TRBJ2-4 | TRBD1 | - | TRBV7-3 | CASSSGQGGKNIQYF | TGTGCCAGCAGCTCCGGACAGGGAGGCAAAAACATTCAGTACTTC
TRBJ1-1 | - | - | TRBV7-9 | CASSPRAQALNTEAFF | TGTGCCAGCAGCCCACGGGCTCAGGCTTTGAACACTGAAGCTTTCTTT
TRBJ2-5 | TRBD2 | once | TRBV7-3 | CASSLGVAGGPQETQYF | TGTGCCAGCAGCTTAGGGGTAGCGGGAGGGCCTCAGGAGACCCAGTACTTC
TRBJ2-7 | TRBD2 | - | TRBV5-1 | CASSLVGGSYEQYF | TGCGCCAGCAGCTTGGTCGGGGGGTCCTACGAGCAGTACTTC
TRBJ1-5 | - | - | TRBV15 | CATSRADWGTSNQPQHF | TGTGCCACCAGCAGAGCGGACTGGGGAACCAGCAATCAGCCCCAGCATTTT
TRBJ1-5 | - | - | TRBV7-2 | CASSLVRGGNQPQHF | TGTGCCAGCAGCTTAGTTCGAGGGGGGAATCAGCCCCAGCATTTT
TRBJ2-1 | TRBD2 | - | TRBV5-1 | CASSLEGGREQFF | TGCGCCAGCAGCTTGGAGGGCGGGAGGGAGCAGTTCTTC
TRBJ2-5 | - | - | TRBV11-3 | CASSRARQETQYF | TGTGCCAGCAGCCGTGCCAGGCAAGAGACCCAGTACTTC
TRBJ2-7 | - | - | TRBV28 | CASSPLGEQYF | TGTGCCAGCAGCCCGCTGGGAGAGCAGTACTTC
TRBJ2-5 | - | - | TRBV18 | CASSQGPRQETQYF | TGTGCCAGCTCACAGGGACCCCGTCAAGAGACCCAGTACTTC
TRBJ2-7 | - | - | TRBV28 | CASLSENVYEQYF | TGTGCCAGCCTTTCAGAGAACGTCTACGAGCAGTACTTC
TRBJ1-2 | - | - | TRBV5-4 | CASSLDGAGGYTF | TGTGCCAGCAGCTTGGATGGAGCTGGTGGCTACACCTTC
TRBJ2-7 | - | once | TRBV10-3 | CAISQTHRQAEPLGKSSYEQYF | TGTGCCATCAGCCAAACCCATCGACAGGCCGAGCCACTAGGGAAGAGCTCCTACGAGCAGTACTTC
TRBJ2-7 | - | - | TRBV29-1 | CSVGPRLSAGQYF | TGCAGCGTTGGCCCCCGACTCAGTGCAGGGCAGTACTTC
TRBJ2-2 | - | - | TRBV9 | CASSSTGTRATGELFF | TGTGCCAGCAGCTCCACCGGGACACGCGCCACCGGGGAGCTGTTTTTT
TRBJ2-3 | - | - | TRBV30 | CAWTMRGGGTDTQYF | TGTGCCTGGACGATGAGGGGCGGGGGCACAGATACGCAGTATTTT
TRBJ2-3 | TRBD2 | - | TRBV5-6 | CASSAGTSGRWNTQYF | TGTGCCAGCAGCGCCGGGACTAGCGGGAGGTGGAATACGCAGTATTTT
TRBJ2-2 | TRBD1 | once | TRBV7-3 | CASSLRQGNTGELFF | TGTGCCAGCAGCTTACGACAGGGTAACACCGGGGAGCTGTTTTTT
TRBJ2-2 | - | - | TRBV6-6 | CASSYPTPGELFF | TGTGCCAGCAGTTACCCAACCCCCGGGGAGCTGTTTTTT
TRBJ2-2 | TRBD1 | - | TRBV9 | CASSVVGTGDPRGGELFF | TGTGCCAGCAGCGTAGTGGGGACAGGGGATCCGAGGGGCGGGGAGCTGTTTTTT
TRBJ2-7 | TRBD1 | - | TRBV28 | CASMDRGTYEQYF | TGTGCCAGCATGGACAGGGGGACCTACGAGCAGTACTTC
TRBJ2-2 | - | - | TRBV5-1 | CASMAGVLSLWTGELFF | TGCGCCAGCATGGCCGGGGTTCTCTCCTTATGGACCGGGGAGCTGTTTTTT
TRBJ2-7 | TRBD2 | - | TRBV4-2 | CASSPDDGSGIEQYF | TGTGCCAGCAGCCCCGATGACGGTAGCGGGATAGAGCAGTACTTC